These 29 T cell receptor beta chains were all obtained from the same sample, sequenced in a study of cytomegalovirus exposure and HLA in healthy donors (dated by TCRdb to 2016 to 2017). The method behind the library was the immunoSEQ multiplex PCR assay. A mixture of 60 forward primers for TCR Vbeta segments and 13 reverse primers for TCR Jbeta segments was used in the multiplex PCR. What TCRdb holds here is the immuneACCESS table cut down to in-frame rearrangements. Part of the clones is not present; checked against another copy, under half of the missing clones reflect an unresolved V gene, and the others are unexplained. The sample includes tens of thousands of clones, with roughly 82% observed a single time. Around 10% of the sample rests with the top ten. Sample: PBMCs. These TCRs come from a male donor in good health and CMV-seropositive.

The chain carries TRBV30 and TRBJ2-5; weak D call: TRBD1 (6 bases). The length of the CDR3 is 17 residues. CDR1 and CDR2 from the germline V gene are GTSNPN and SVGIG (reference sequence). V was shortened by 3 bases and J by 5 bases, with 25 bases between the two germline ends. CDR3 bases: TGTGCCTGGAGACCCCTCGTAAGAAAGGGGGATTCGGAGACCCAGTACTTC. It is translated as CAWRPLVRKGDSETQYF.

V is TRBV7-2 and J is TRBJ2-1; TRBD1 matches 10 bases. The CDR3 totals 15 residues. V trimming: 4 bases; J trimming: 7 bases; junction bases outside the gene matches: 7. Germline V CDR1 and CDR2: SGHTA, FQGNSA. CDR3 protein: CASSSTGGFWNEQFF. CDR3 sequence (DNA): TGTGCCAGCAGCTCGACAGGGGGCTTTTGGAATGAGCAGTTCTTC.

The chain employs TRBV30 and TRBJ2-5, with D maybe TRBD1 (5 bases). The DNA matches TRBJ2-7 better at its end, which makes the J call doubtful. The CDR3 runs 12 residues. Germline V gene sequence: CDR1 GTSNPN, CDR2 SVGIG (reference sequence). In DNA form, the CDR3 reads TGTGCCGGATTAGCAGGGTCCTACGAGCAGTACTTC. Translating gives CAGLAGSYEQYF.

V and J are TRBV4-1 and TRBJ1-4, with D tentatively TRBD1 (5 bases). Germline-derived CDR1 and CDR2 are MGHRA and YSYEKL. V lost 1 base, J lost 10 bases, and 16 bases lay in between. This CDR3 is built from 15 residues. CDR3 bases: TGCGCCAGCAGCCAAGGGGACCGCCCCGGGGGAAAACTGTTTTTT. This encodes CASSQGDRPGGKLFF.

CDR3 loop: CATSRGEAGGGYEQYF. CDR3 nucleotides: TGTGCCACCAGCAGAGGGGAAGCGGGGGGAGGCTACGAGCAGTACTTC. The chain links TRBV15 to TRBJ2-7, with TRBD2 matching over 9 bases. Germline loops: CDR1 LNHNV, CDR2 YYDKDF (reference sequence). The length of the CDR3 is 16 residues. V lost 1 base to trimming and J lost 3 bases; unmatched junction nucleotides: 7.

The V and J genes are TRBV9 and TRBJ2-2; the match to TRBD2 covers 10 bases. CDR1 is SGDLS, CDR2 YYNGEE, per germline. CDR3 length: 16 amino acids. Trimming at V came to 4 bases and at J to 5 bases, leaving 8 bases not matched to a gene. DNA of the CDR3: TGTGCCAGCAGCATTGCTAGCGGGGGAGGGACCGGGGAGCTGTTTTTT. Translated: CASSIASGGGTGELFF.

In DNA form, the CDR3 reads TGTGCCAGCAGTCCGGCCTTGACAGCCTATGGCTACACCTTC. This codes for CASSPALTAYGYTF. This chain connects TRBV27 to TRBJ1-2; maybe TRBD1 (5 bases). Germline lookup yields CDR1 MNHEY and CDR2 SMNVEV (reference sequence). This CDR3 is built from 14 residues. The ends were cut back, 5 bases at V and 4 bases at J, with 14 bases in the middle.

The chain couples TRBV28 to TRBJ1-2; TRBD1 matches at 11 bases. V lost 5 bases to trimming and J lost 3 bases; unmatched junction nucleotides: 5. Germline CDR1 reads MDHEN; CDR2 reads SYDVKM. CDR3 length: 15 residues. CDR3 sequence (DNA): TGTGCCAGCAGTACAGGACAGGGGGCGTACTATGGCTACACCTTC. Its protein is CASSTGQGAYYGYTF.

V and J are TRBV4-1 and TRBJ2-2; D is perhaps TRBD1 (5 bases). In germline, CDR1 is MGHRA, CDR2 YSYEKL. V lost 0 bases to trimming and J lost 3 bases, with 11 bases between them. This CDR3 has 16 amino acids. The CDR3 spells CASSQDLQGYTGELFF. CDR3 DNA sequence: TGCGCCAGCAGCCAAGATTTGCAGGGATACACCGGGGAGCTGTTTTTT.

Notes on this clone: A read error may account for a junction end that differs from germline. V gene TRBV10-1 combines with J gene TRBJ2-1, with D unresolved. Germline CDR1 and CDR2: WNHNN and SYGVQD (reference sequence). This CDR3 region has 13 residues. The CDR3 is CAGSERGRLKQFF. CDR3 DNA sequence: TGCGCCGGCAGTGAACGTGGCAGGCTTAAGCAGTTCTTC.

This chain links TRBV11-1 with TRBJ2-1; D is possibly TRBD1 (6 bases). The CDR3 spans 17 residues. Germline assignment: CDR1 SGHAT and CDR2 FQDESV (reference sequence). Trimming stripped 5 bases from V and 7 bases from J, with 24 bases between. DNA for the CDR3: TGTGCCAGCAGCCCAAGCTTGGGGGCTCAGGGCGGAAATGAGCAGTTCTTC. It encodes CASSPSLGAQGGNEQFF.

This rearrangement joins TRBV28 to TRBJ2-7; tentatively, D is TRBD1 (5 bases). V lost 5 bases and J 5 bases, leaving 13 bases between the germline ends. The CDR3 is 13 amino acids. CDR1 and CDR2 (germline): MDHEN, SYDVKM. Here the CDR3 reads CASSAPDTHEQYF. The DNA for the CDR3 is TGTGCCAGCAGTGCCCCGGACACGCACGAGCAGTACTTC.

This chain uses TRBV4-3 with TRBJ1-4, with D possibly matching TRBD1 (5 bases). Germline V gene sequence: CDR1 LGHNA, CDR2 YSLEER. Deletions cut 1 base from V and 8 bases from J, with 14 bases between. This CDR3 is built from 15 residues. The DNA for the CDR3 is TGCGCCAGCAGCCAAGGGGCGGGGGATGGGGAAAAACTGTTTTTT. Its translation: CASSQGAGDGEKLFF.

The chain recombines TRBV11-2 with TRBJ1-6, with 7 bases fitting TRBD1. Trimming took 1 base from V and 9 from J; bases not matched to a gene: 6. The CDR3 has 15 amino acids. CDR1 is SGHAT and CDR2 is FQNNGV in the germline V gene. CDR3 nucleotides: TGTGCCAGCAGCTTAGGAACAGGGGCGAGTTCACCCCTCCACTTT. Its translation: CASSLGTGASSPLHF.

The CDR3 spells CASRVSSTDTQYF. CDR3 DNA: TGTGCCAGCCGAGTGAGTAGCACAGATACGCAGTATTTT. This rearrangement joins TRBV27 to TRBJ2-3; D unresolved. Trimming took off 8 bases at V and 0 bases at J, with 9 bases between the two ends. Germline-derived CDR1 and CDR2 are MNHEY and SMNVEV (reference sequence). The CDR3 has 13 amino acids.

The V and J genes are TRBV7-8 and TRBJ1-1, with D uncertain. The germline CDR1 and CDR2 sequences are SGHVS and FQNEAQ. The length of the CDR3 is 15 residues. Trimming stripped 1 base from V and 0 bases from J, with 9 bases between. CDR3 coding DNA: TGTGCCAGCAGCTTAGGAGGAGGCATGAACACTGAAGCTTTCTTT. Its protein product is CASSLGGGMNTEAFF.

The genes are TRBV29-1 and TRBJ1-1; 8 bases are a match to TRBD1. The CDR3 totals 14 residues. V was pared by 6 bases and J by 7 bases, with 13 bases of the junction left unmatched. The germline CDR1 and CDR2 sequences are SQVTM and ANQGSEA. The CDR3 coding sequence is TGCAGCGTCGCTACATTGGACAGGGCAAATGAAGCTTTCTTT. Its protein product is CSVATLDRANEAFF. The full variable domain, in which reference TRBV29-1 and TRBJ1-1 provide the parts outside the CDR3, is SAVISQKPSRDICQRGTSLTIQCQVDSQVTMMFWYRQQPGQSLTLIATANQGSEATYESGFVIDKFPISRPNLTFSTLTVSNMSPEDSSIYLCSVATLDRANEAFFGQGTRLTVV.

V gene TRBV2 combines with J gene TRBJ1-4; D is perhaps TRBD1 (5 bases). V lost 6 bases and J 7 bases, leaving 6 bases between the germline ends. The CDR3 is 11 amino acids. Germline assignment: CDR1 SNHLY and CDR2 FYNNEI. The CDR3 DNA reads as TGTGCCAGCAGGGGGGGTGAAAAACTGTTTTTT. Translated, it gives CASRGGEKLFF. Together with reference TRBV2 and TRBJ1-4, the CDR3 gives the full variable domain: EPEVTQTPSHQVTQMGQEVILRCVPISNHLYFYWYRQILGQKVEFLVSFYNNEISEKSEIFDDQFSVERPDGSNFTLKIRSTKLEDSAMYFCASRGGEKLFFGSGTQLSVL.

The V gene is TRBV15, the J gene TRBJ2-5; 7 bases are shared with TRBD1. The DNA end lines up better with TRBJ2-7; the J call may be wrong. Germline assignment: CDR1 LNHNV and CDR2 YYDKDF (reference sequence). The CDR3 extends over 14 amino acids. CDR3 sequence reads: CATSTGQAAYEQYF. Written as DNA, the CDR3 is TGTGCCACCAGCACCGGACAGGCTGCCTACGAGCAGTACTTC.

The gene calls are TRBV25-1 and TRBJ1-2; 9 bases fit TRBD1. The V gene end was trimmed by 4 bases and the J gene end by 5 bases; junction bases not matched to a gene: 5. Germline loops: CDR1 MGHDK, CDR2 SYGVNS. The CDR3 contains 14 residues. The CDR3 bases are TGTGCCAGCAGTGGGGGACAGGGACTTTATGGCTACACCTTC. This sequence encodes CASSGGQGLYGYTF.

The chain uses TRBV6-4 and TRBJ1-2; D is undetermined. Germline CDR1 MRHNA, CDR2 SNTAGT. V was trimmed by 0 bases and J by 7 bases, leaving 12 bases between them. The CDR3 sequence is 14 residues long. The CDR3 DNA is TGTGCCAGCAGTGACTCCGGGTTGATTGGTGGCTACACCTTC. It encodes CASSDSGLIGGYTF.

The table lists this clone with a few counts. The chain uses TRBV4-3 and TRBJ2-7; TRBD2 matches at 10 bases. J was trimmed by 2 bases and V by 3 bases; bases with no gene match: 4. In germline, CDR1 is LGHNA, CDR2 YSLEER. The CDR3 length is 15 residues. CDR3 nucleotides: TGCGCCAGCAGCCACCAGCGGGGGGGGGCCTACGAGCAGTACTTC. Translation: CASSHQRGGAYEQYF.

The J gene is TRBJ2-5, the V gene TRBV10-1; 13 positions agree with TRBD2. CDR3 length: 17 amino acids. Germline CDR1 and CDR2: WNHNN and SYGVQD (reference sequence). V gave up 7 bases and J gave up 0 bases; unmatched junction bases: 8. The CDR3 loop is CASTPMGTSGDQETQYF. The CDR3 coding sequence is TGCGCCAGCACCCCAATGGGGACTAGCGGGGACCAAGAGACCCAGTACTTC.

This chain links TRBV25-1 with TRBJ1-4, with D perhaps TRBD1 (5 bases). V dropped 2 bases and J dropped 4 bases, with 8 bases sitting between them. In germline, CDR1 is MGHDK, CDR2 SYGVNS. CDR3 size: 14 residues. The CDR3 DNA reads as TGTGCCAGCAGTGAAGCCAGGGATAATGAAAAACTGTTTTTT. This encodes CASSEARDNEKLFF.

The rearrangement joins TRBV19 to TRBJ1-5; 10 nucleotides agree with TRBD1. This CDR3 has 14 amino acids. Germline V gives CDR1 LNHDA, CDR2 SQIVND (reference sequence). J lost 5 bases, V lost 7 bases, and 5 bases had no gene match. The CDR3 nucleotides are TGTGCCAGTAACCGACAGGGGGCCGATCAGCCCCAGCATTTT. Translating it yields CASNRQGADQPQHF.

This clone was seen only a few times. J is TRBJ1-2 and V is TRBV9, with a tentative D call TRBD1 (5 bases). The CDR3 is 15 amino acids. Germline V gene data show CDR1 as SGDLS and CDR2 as YYNGEE. V lost 1 base to trimming and J lost 4 bases, with 14 bases between them. CDR3 DNA sequence: TGTGCCAGCAGCGTATATGGGGGGGGGACCTATGGCTACACCTTC. Its protein product is CASSVYGGGTYGYTF.

The rearrangement links TRBV4-3 to TRBJ1-5, with D perhaps matching TRBD1 (5 bases). The CDR3 covers 17 residues. Per germline, CDR1 LGHNA and CDR2 YSLEER. V was clipped by 5 bases and J by 2 bases, with 19 bases between them. CDR3 coding DNA: TGCGCCAGCAGCGCCGGGTTCGGTACAGGCGGCAATCAGCCCCAGCATTTT. The encoded protein is CASSAGFGTGGNQPQHF.

This clone was picked up one time. The chain couples TRBV18 to TRBJ1-5; 9 nucleotides align to TRBD1. The CDR3 covers 12 residues. V trimming: 3 bases; J trimming: 15 bases; junction bases outside the gene matches: 6. Germline V gives CDR1 KGHSH, CDR2 LQKENI. CDR3 in DNA: TGTGCCAGCTCACCCCGGGACAGGGCGTTGCATTTT. Protein: CASSPRDRALHF.

This chain links TRBV2 with TRBJ2-5; 8 bases align to TRBD1. The CDR3 has 12 amino acids. The trim removed 8 bases at V and 4 bases at J, leaving 3 bases unmatched. Germline V gene sequence: CDR1 SNHLY, CDR2 FYNNEI. The CDR3 loop is CASDRGGETQYF. As DNA, the CDR3 is TGTGCCAGCGACAGGGGTGGAGAGACCCAGTACTTC.